Each of the 22 T cell receptor beta chains below was sequenced from the same sample in a study of response to subunit inactivated influenza vaccine. TCRdb called the RT-PCR reads again in MiXCR, with one record for every CDR3 protein. The repertoire includes about 540,000 distinct CDR3 sequences, under 30% of them detected once, and around 2.8% sits in the top ten. The sample was also linked to a second study, of T cells expressing NK-cell markers. That study reports: A 5'RACE template switching approach incorporating UMIs was used to make TCR beta cDNA.

The source was CD4+ T cells sorted from PBMCs, collected roughly 12 days after vaccination. These receptors came from a man aged 45-60 years who received an inactivated influenza vaccine.

This clonotype was detected only a few times. The gene calls are TRBV4-3 and TRBJ1-2; 8 bases agree with TRBD1. The CDR3 consists of 14 residues. J gave up 7 bases and V 3 bases, and 7 bases lay outside the gene matches. Looked up from germline, CDR1 is LGHNA and CDR2 is YSLEER. CDR3: CASSQETGDRGYTF. CDR3 DNA: TGCGCCAGCAGCCAGGAGACAGGGGATCGTGGCTACACCTTC.

The chain joins TRBV5-5 to TRBJ1-4; D unresolved. Germline values: CDR1 SGHKS, CDR2 YYEKEE (reference sequence). V lost 2 bases to trimming and J lost 7 bases, with 9 bases between them. This CDR3 comprises 13 residues. The CDR3 spells CASSFRSVEKLFF. The CDR3 nucleotides are TGTGCCAGCAGCTTCCGGTCAGTTGAAAAACTGTTTTTT. Based on the CDR3 plus reference TRBV5-5 and TRBJ1-4, the full variable domain is DAGVTQSPTHLIKTRGQQVTLRCSPISGHKSVSWYQQVLGQGPQFIFQYYEKEERGRGNFPDRFSARQFPNYSSELNVNALLLGDSALYLCASSFRSVEKLFFGSGTQLSVL.

The chain combines TRBV5-1 with TRBJ1-1, with D tentatively TRBD1 (6 bases). Germline loops: CDR1 SGHRS, CDR2 YFSETQ. Trimming removed 6 bases from V and 3 bases from J, with 18 bases in between. CDR3 length equals 15 residues. The CDR3 reads CASNQGSRTYTEAFF. The CDR3 DNA reads as TGCGCCAGCAACCAGGGGTCTCGGACGTACACTGAAGCTTTCTTT.

The chain joins TRBV7-2 to TRBJ2-3, with TRBD2 matching 11 bases. The CDR3 has 16 residues. The V and J ends lost 4 bases and 1 base, in that order; junction bases with no gene match: 4. Germline V gene sequence: CDR1 SGHTA, CDR2 FQGNSA. The CDR3 spells CASSSQLAGGTDTQYF. In nucleotides, the CDR3 is TGTGCCAGCAGCTCCCAACTAGCGGGGGGCACAGATACGCAGTATTTT.

This clonotype showed up just a few times. This rearrangement joins TRBV30 to TRBJ2-5; D is unresolved. This CDR3 spans 12 amino acids. Germline V gene lookup returns CDR1 GTSNPN and CDR2 SVGIG (reference sequence). Trimming cost V 1 base and J 7 bases, with 10 bases left between them. CDR3 sequence: CAWSGRERTQYF. Written as DNA, the CDR3 is TGTGCCTGGAGTGGACGAGAGCGGACCCAGTACTTC.

Only a few counts were recorded for this clonotype. The chain couples TRBV7-2 to TRBJ1-2; a possible D gene is TRBD1 (5 bases). From germline, CDR1 is SGHTA and CDR2 FQGNSA. CDR3 size: 13 residues. Deletions cut 6 bases from V and 4 bases from J, with 12 bases between. CDR3 DNA sequence: TGTGCCAGCAGTCAGGGCAGTATCTATGGCTACACCTTC. It encodes CASSQGSIYGYTF. Drawing the rest from reference TRBV7-2 and TRBJ1-2, the complete variable domain is GAGVSQSPSNKVTEKGKDVELRCDPISGHTALYWYRQSLGQGLEFLIYFQGNSAPDKSGLPSDRFSAERTGGSVSTLTIQRTQQEDSAVYLCASSQGSIYGYTFGSGTRLTVV.

The chain carries TRBV11-2 and TRBJ2-1; 9 bases agree with TRBD1. The germline V gene encodes CDR1 SGHAT and CDR2 FQNNGV. Trimming took 4 bases from V and 10 from J; bases not matched to a gene: 5. CDR3 length equals 13 residues. The CDR3, as DNA: TGTGCCAGCAGCTATACAGGGGGCCGGGAGCAGTTCTTC. Amino acid sequence: CASSYTGGREQFF.

V is TRBV19 and J is TRBJ2-3; 7 positions agree with TRBD1. Germline V CDR1 and CDR2: LNHDA, SQIVND (reference sequence). The CDR3 is made up of 14 amino acids. V trimming: 3 bases; J trimming: 3 bases; junction bases outside the gene matches: 3. This chain's CDR3 is CASSMGRGTDTQYF. The CDR3 region has the DNA TGTGCCAGTAGTATGGGCAGGGGGACAGATACGCAGTATTTT.

This clonotype was detected only once. This chain links TRBV28 with TRBJ1-1; D might be TRBD1 (6 bases). Germline CDR1 and CDR2: MDHEN and SYDVKM. CDR3 length equals 15 residues. V lost 5 bases, J lost 0 bases, and 13 bases lay in between. CDR3 region: CASSTPGALNTEAFF. For the CDR3, the DNA is TGTGCCAGCAGTACGCCAGGGGCCCTGAACACTGAAGCTTTCTTT.

J is TRBJ2-5 and V is TRBV5-5; weak D call: TRBD2 (5 bases). Trimming shortened V by 1 base and J by 9 bases, and 13 bases separated the two germline ends. Germline lookup yields CDR1 SGHKS and CDR2 YYEKEE (reference sequence). The CDR3 has 13 residues. Here the CDR3 reads CASSLLVRGPQYF. CDR3 coding DNA: TGTGCCAGCAGCTTGCTGGTCCGAGGGCCCCAGTACTTC.

As for this clonotype: One junction end does not reproduce the germline sequence, and a read error may be involved. J is TRBJ2-5 and V is TRBV11-3, with TRBD2 matching over 11 bases. This CDR3 spans 14 amino acids. The V gene's germline CDR1 is SGHNT and CDR2 YENEEA. As DNA, the CDR3 is TGTGTCAGCAGCCTAGCGGGAGGCCAAGAGACCCAGTACTTC. It is translated as CVSSLAGGQETQYF.

This chain joins TRBV2 and TRBJ2-1; the match to TRBD2 covers 10 bases. This CDR3 has 14 amino acids. CDR1 and CDR2 (germline): SNHLY, FYNNEI. The V segment lost 5 bases and the J segment 10 bases; nucleotides outside the gene matches: 8. DNA for the CDR3: TGTGCCAGCAGTCTAGCGGGGGCCGCGACGGAGCAGTTCTTC. It yields the protein CASSLAGAATEQFF.

This clonotype has just a few counts. The rearrangement uses TRBV6-5 and TRBJ2-1, with 10 bases that match TRBD2. The J segment lost 4 bases and the V segment lost 3 bases, leaving 3 bases of the junction unmatched. The germline V gene encodes CDR1 MNHEY and CDR2 SVGAGI. The CDR3 consists of 15 residues. The CDR3 region is CASSYSGGPYNEQFF. The CDR3 bases are TGTGCCAGCAGTTATAGCGGGGGGCCTTACAATGAGCAGTTCTTC.

This clonotype was counted ten times or more. This sequence joins TRBV7-8 and TRBJ2-5; D is unresolved. The CDR3 has 14 residues. Germline CDR1 is SGHVS and CDR2 is FQNEAQ. Trimming took 2 bases from V and 3 from J, leaving 10 bases between them. The CDR3 DNA is TGTGCCAGCAGCTTACAACGCCAGAAAGAGACCCAGTACTTC. This codes for CASSLQRQKETQYF.

The rearrangement links TRBV10-3 to TRBJ1-5; D is uncertain. Deletions cut 3 bases from V and 1 base from J, with 4 bases between. The CDR3 runs to 13 residues. The germline V gene has CDR1 ENHRY and CDR2 SYGVKD. CDR3 in amino acids: CAISEGSNQPQHF. In DNA form, the CDR3 reads TGTGCCATCAGTGAAGGCAGCAATCAGCCCCAGCATTTT.

The gene calls are TRBV4-3 and TRBJ2-1, with 9 bases identical to TRBD1. Germline V gene lookup returns CDR1 LGHNA and CDR2 YSLEER. This CDR3 spans 14 amino acids. V shed 4 bases, J shed 5 bases, and the junction held 3 bases outside the gene matches. CDR3: CASSRDRVHNEQFF. For the CDR3, the DNA is TGCGCCAGCAGCCGGGACAGGGTGCACAATGAGCAGTTCTTC.

This clonotype was seen repeatedly, ten times or more. The chain employs TRBV7-6 and TRBJ2-1; possible D gene TRBD1, 6 bases. CDR1 and CDR2 from the germline V gene are SGHVS and FNYEAQ. The CDR3 covers 13 residues. V lost 1 base and J lost 7, with 8 bases in between. The CDR3 bases are TGTGCCAGCAGCTTAGACAGGGTAAATGAGCAGTTCTTC. Amino acid sequence: CASSLDRVNEQFF.

This clonotype was detected only a few times. The V and J genes are TRBV7-8 and TRBJ2-7, with D perhaps assigned TRBD1 or TRBD2 (5 bases each). V lost 5 bases and J lost 3, with 14 bases in between. Germline lookup yields CDR1 SGHVS and CDR2 FQNEAQ. The CDR3 contains 14 residues. The CDR3 nucleotides read TGTGCCAGCAGCACGGGACCGGCTAACTACGAGCAGTACTTC. This codes for CASSTGPANYEQYF.

V gene TRBV7-2 combines with J gene TRBJ1-6, with D hard to call. The germline CDR1 and CDR2 sequences are SGHTA and FQGNSA. This CDR3 has 15 amino acids. The germline V and J ends were trimmed by 1 base and 4 bases, with 8 bases remaining between them. Here the CDR3 reads CASSLVRNYNSPLHF. As DNA, the CDR3 is TGTGCCAGCAGCTTAGTCCGAAATTATAATTCACCCCTCCACTTT. Drawing the rest from reference TRBV7-2 and TRBJ1-6, the complete variable domain is GAGVSQSPSNKVTEKGKDVELRCDPISGHTALYWYRQSLGQGLEFLIYFQGNSAPDKSGLPSDRFSAERTGGSVSTLTIQRTQQEDSAVYLCASSLVRNYNSPLHFGNGTRLTVT.

This clonotype turned up a few times. The rearrangement uses TRBV7-2 and TRBJ1-5, with 7 bases that match TRBD1. After removal of 5 bases from V and 5 bases from J, the junction contained 6 bases not matched to a gene. Germline V gene sequence: CDR1 SGHTA, CDR2 FQGNSA. The CDR3 is 14 residues long. This chain's CDR3 is CASSPQGFYQPQHF. CDR3 nucleotide sequence: TGTGCCAGCAGCCCACAGGGGTTCTATCAGCCCCAGCATTTT. The variable domain in full, with the rest retrieved from reference TRBV7-2 and TRBJ1-5, is GAGVSQSPSNKVTEKGKDVELRCDPISGHTALYWYRQSLGQGLEFLIYFQGNSAPDKSGLPSDRFSAERTGGSVSTLTIQRTQQEDSAVYLCASSPQGFYQPQHFGDGTRLSIL.

This clonotype came up many times. The chain links TRBV12-3 or TRBV12-4 to TRBJ2-6, with D unclear. CDR3 length: 14 amino acids. V lost 3 bases to trimming and J lost 2 bases, with 5 bases between them. The CDR3 sequence: CASSFDPGANVLTF. The CDR3 nucleotides read TGTGCCAGCAGTTTTGACCCTGGGGCCAACGTCCTGACTTTC.

This clonotype has only a few counts. J is TRBJ2-5 and V is TRBV20-1; the D is unclear. The germline CDR1 and CDR2 sequences are DFQATT and SNEGSKA (reference sequence). The CDR3 sequence is 14 residues long. V lost 0 bases and J lost 4, with 12 bases in between. CDR3 loop: CSARERRVVETQYF. The CDR3 DNA sequence: TGCAGTGCTAGAGAGAGACGGGTGGTAGAGACCCAGTACTTC.